This T cell receptor beta chain is drawn from a study of OX40 agonist ivuxolimab in advanced cancers. Whole-study context: Males comprised around 80% of the group, whose mean age was 60 years (range about 20 to 85). Three partial responders included one hepatocellular carcinoma patient and two cutaneous melanoma patients. Study-wide findings and caveats: CD8+ T cells were the subset that, on average, had more expanded clones than CD4+.

As regards this clone: Its specificity is unknown.

Germline V gene data show CDR1 as SGHTA and CDR2 as FQGNSA. The CDR3 runs 13 residues. The germline V and J ends were trimmed by 5 bases and 6 bases, with 11 bases remaining between them. Produced via immunoSEQ multiplex PCR; TCRdb's table is partial and in-frame only. The sample contains tens of thousands of clones, 91% of which appear only once. This receptor was identified in an adult with an advanced solid tumor such as melanoma, head and neck, liver or kidney cancer. V is TRBV7-2 and J is TRBJ2-1; D gene ambiguous. The sequences come from CD4+ or CD8+ T cells sorted from blood, collected in a trial of the OX40 agonist ivuxolimab. The CDR3 DNA reads as TGTGCCAGCAGCCCAGCCAGCCGCAATGAGCAGTTCTTC. Its protein product is CASSPASRNEQFF.